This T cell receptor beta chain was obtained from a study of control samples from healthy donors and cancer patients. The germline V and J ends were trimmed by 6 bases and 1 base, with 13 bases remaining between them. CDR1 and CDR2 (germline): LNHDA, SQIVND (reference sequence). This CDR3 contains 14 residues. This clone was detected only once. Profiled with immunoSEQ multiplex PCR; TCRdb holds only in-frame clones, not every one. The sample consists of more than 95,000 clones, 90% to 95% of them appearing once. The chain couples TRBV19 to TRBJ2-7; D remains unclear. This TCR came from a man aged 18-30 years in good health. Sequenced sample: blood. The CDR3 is CASSPLVGSYEQYF. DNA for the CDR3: TGTGCCAGTAGCCCACTCGTGGGATCCTACGAGCAGTACTTC.